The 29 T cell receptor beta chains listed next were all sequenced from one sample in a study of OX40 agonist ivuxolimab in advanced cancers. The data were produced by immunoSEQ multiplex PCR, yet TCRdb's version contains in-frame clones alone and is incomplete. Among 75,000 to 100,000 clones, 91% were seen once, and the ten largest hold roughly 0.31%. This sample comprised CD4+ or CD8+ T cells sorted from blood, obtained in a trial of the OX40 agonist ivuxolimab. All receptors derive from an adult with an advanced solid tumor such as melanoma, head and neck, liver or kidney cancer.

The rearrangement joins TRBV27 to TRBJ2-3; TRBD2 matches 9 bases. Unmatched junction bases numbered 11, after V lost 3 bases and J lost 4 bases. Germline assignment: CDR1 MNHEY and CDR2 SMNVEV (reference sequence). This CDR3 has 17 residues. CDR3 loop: CASSFLSASGNADTQYF. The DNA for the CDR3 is TGTGCCAGCAGTTTCCTATCAGCTAGCGGGAATGCAGATACGCAGTATTTT.

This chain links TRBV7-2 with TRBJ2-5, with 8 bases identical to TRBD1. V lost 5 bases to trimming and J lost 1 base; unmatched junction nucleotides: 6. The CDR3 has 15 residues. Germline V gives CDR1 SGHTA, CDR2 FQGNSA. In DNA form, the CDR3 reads TGTGCCAGCAGCCCGCCTGGGACAGGCCAAGAGACCCAGTACTTC. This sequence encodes CASSPPGTGQETQYF.

In nucleotides, the CDR3 is TGCGCCAGCAGGGCAGATGGCGGGCAGTTCTTC. Translating gives CASRADGGQFF. The chain uses TRBV5-1 and TRBJ2-1; no clear D. This CDR3 has 11 residues. Germline V lookup: CDR1 SGHRS, CDR2 YFSETQ. Trimming removed 5 bases from V and 12 bases from J, with 12 bases in between.

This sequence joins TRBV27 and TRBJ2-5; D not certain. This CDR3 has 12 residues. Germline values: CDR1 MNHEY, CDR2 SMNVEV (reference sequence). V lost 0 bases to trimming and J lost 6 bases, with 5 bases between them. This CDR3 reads CASSLSGQTQYF. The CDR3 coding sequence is TGTGCCAGCAGTTTATCCGGCCAGACCCAGTACTTC.

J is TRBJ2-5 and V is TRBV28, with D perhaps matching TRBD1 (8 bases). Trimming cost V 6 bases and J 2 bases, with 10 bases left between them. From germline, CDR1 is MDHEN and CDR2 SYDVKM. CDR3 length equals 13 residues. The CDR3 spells CASRQGGQETQYF. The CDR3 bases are TGTGCCAGCAGACAGGGGGGGCAAGAGACCCAGTACTTC. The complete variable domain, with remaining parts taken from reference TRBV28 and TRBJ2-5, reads DVKVTQSSRYLVKRTGEKVFLECVQDMDHENMFWYRQDPGLGLRLIYFSYDVKMKEKGDIPEGYSVSREKKERFSLILESASTNQTSMYLCASRQGGQETQYFGPGTRLLVL.

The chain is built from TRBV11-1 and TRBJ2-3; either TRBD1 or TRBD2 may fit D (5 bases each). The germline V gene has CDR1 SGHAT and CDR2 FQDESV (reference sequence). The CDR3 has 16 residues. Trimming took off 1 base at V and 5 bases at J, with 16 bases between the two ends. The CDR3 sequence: CASSLVGAARGDTQYF. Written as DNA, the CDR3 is TGTGCCAGCAGCTTAGTTGGGGCAGCGAGGGGAGATACGCAGTATTTT.

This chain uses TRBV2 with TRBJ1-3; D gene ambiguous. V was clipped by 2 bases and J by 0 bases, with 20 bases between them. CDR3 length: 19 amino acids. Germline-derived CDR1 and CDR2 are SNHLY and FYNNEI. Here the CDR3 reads CASSERLAPPYLSGNTIYF. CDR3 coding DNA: TGTGCCAGCAGTGAACGACTGGCTCCGCCATACCTCTCTGGAAACACCATATATTTT.

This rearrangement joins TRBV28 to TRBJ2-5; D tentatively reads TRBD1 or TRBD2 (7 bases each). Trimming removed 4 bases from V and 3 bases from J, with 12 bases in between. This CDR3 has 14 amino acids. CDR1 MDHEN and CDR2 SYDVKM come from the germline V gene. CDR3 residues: CASSWAGGEETQYF. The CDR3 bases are TGTGCCAGCAGTTGGGCAGGGGGGGAAGAGACCCAGTACTTC.

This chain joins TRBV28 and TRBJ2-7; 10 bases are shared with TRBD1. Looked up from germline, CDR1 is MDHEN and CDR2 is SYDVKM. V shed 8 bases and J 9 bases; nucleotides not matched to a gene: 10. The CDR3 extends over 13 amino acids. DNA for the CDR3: TGTGCCAGCCAGGGGACAGGGGTCCTGTCGCAGTACTTC. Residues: CASQGTGVLSQYF. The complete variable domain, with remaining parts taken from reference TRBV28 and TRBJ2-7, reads DVKVTQSSRYLVKRTGEKVFLECVQDMDHENMFWYRQDPGLGLRLIYFSYDVKMKEKGDIPEGYSVSREKKERFSLILESASTNQTSMYLCASQGTGVLSQYFGPGTRLTVT.

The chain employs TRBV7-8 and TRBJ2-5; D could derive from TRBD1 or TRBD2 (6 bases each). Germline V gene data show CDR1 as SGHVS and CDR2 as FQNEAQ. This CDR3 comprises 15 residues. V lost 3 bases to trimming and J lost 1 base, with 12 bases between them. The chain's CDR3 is CASSFRGVFQETQYF. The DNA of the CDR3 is TGTGCCAGCAGCTTTAGGGGGGTCTTCCAAGAGACCCAGTACTTC.

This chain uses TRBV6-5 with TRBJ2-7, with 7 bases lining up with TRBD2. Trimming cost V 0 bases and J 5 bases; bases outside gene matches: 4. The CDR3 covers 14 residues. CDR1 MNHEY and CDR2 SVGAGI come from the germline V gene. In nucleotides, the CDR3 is TGTGCCAGCAGTTACTCCAGACTAGCTAACGAGCAGTACTTC. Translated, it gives CASSYSRLANEQYF.

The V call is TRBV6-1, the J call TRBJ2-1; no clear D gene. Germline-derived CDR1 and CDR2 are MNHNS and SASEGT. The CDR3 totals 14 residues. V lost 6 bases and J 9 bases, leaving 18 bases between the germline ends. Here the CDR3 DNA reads TGTGCCAGCAGGGACGATATGATCCCGTTTGAGCAGTTCTTC. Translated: CASRDDMIPFEQFF.

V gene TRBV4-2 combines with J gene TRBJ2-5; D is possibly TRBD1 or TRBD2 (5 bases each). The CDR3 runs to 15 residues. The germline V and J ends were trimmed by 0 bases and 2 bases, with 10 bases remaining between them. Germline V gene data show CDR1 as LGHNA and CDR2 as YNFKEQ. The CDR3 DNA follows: TGTGCCAGCAGCCAAGATGAGGGGTGGCAAGAGACCCAGTACTTC. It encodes CASSQDEGWQETQYF.

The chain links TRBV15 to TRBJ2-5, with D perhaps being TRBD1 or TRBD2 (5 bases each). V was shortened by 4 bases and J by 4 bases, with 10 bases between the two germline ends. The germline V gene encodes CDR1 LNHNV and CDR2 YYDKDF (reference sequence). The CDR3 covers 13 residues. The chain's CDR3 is CATSTRDVETQYF. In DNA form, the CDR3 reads TGTGCCACCAGCACCAGGGACGTAGAGACCCAGTACTTC. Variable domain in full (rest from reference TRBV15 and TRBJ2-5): DAMVIQNPRYQVTQFGKPVTLSCSQTLNHNVMYWYQQKSSQAPKLLFHYYDKDFNNEADTPDNFQSRRPNTSFCFLDIRSPGLGDTAMYLCATSTRDVETQYFGPGTRLLVL.

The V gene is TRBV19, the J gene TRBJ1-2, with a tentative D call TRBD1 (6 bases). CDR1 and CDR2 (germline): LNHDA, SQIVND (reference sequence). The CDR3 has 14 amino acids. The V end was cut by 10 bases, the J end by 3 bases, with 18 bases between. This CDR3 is CATLRGPGDYGYTF. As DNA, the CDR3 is TGTGCCACCCTCCGCGGGCCAGGGGACTATGGCTACACCTTC.

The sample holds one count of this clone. This CDR3 is CASRTGGPSNQPQHF. The DNA of the CDR3 is TGTGCCAGCAGAACAGGGGGCCCTAGCAATCAGCCCCAGCATTTT. The chain couples TRBV28 to TRBJ1-5, with 9 positions matching TRBD1. The length of the CDR3 is 15 residues. CDR1 is MDHEN and CDR2 is SYDVKM in the germline V gene. V shed 6 bases and J 0 bases; nucleotides not matched to a gene: 3.

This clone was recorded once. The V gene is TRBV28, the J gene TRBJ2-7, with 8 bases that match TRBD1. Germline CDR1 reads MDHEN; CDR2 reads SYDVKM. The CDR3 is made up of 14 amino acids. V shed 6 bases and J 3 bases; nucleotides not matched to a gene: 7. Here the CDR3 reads CASRIGTGNYEQYF. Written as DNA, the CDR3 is TGTGCCAGCAGAATCGGGACAGGAAACTACGAGCAGTACTTC.

CDR3 DNA: TGCGCCAGCAGGATTAGCGGGAGGATGGTTGAGCAGTTCTTC. It encodes CASRISGRMVEQFF. The V and J genes are TRBV10-2 and TRBJ2-1, with TRBD2 matching 10 bases. The V segment lost 6 bases and the J segment 9 bases; nucleotides outside the gene matches: 8. The germline V gene encodes CDR1 WSHSY and CDR2 SAAADI. This CDR3 contains 14 residues.

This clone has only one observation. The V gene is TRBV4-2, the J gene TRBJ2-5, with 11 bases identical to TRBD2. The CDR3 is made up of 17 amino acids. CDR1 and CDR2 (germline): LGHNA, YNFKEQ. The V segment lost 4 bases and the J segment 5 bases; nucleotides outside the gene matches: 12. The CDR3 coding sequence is TGTGCCAGCAGCCCCCGGTATAGCGGGGGGGCGCGGGAGACCCAGTACTTC. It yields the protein CASSPRYSGGARETQYF.

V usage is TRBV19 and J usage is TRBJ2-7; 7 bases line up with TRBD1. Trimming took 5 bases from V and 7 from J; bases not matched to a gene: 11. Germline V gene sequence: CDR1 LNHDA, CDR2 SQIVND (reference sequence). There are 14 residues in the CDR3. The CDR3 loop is CASSQGDISGEQYF. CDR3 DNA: TGTGCCAGTAGTCAGGGGGACATCTCGGGGGAGCAGTACTTC.

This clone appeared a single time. CDR3 coding DNA: TGCGCCAGCAGCCAAGAACGACAGGGAGCGGGATCGATTAAGACCCAGTACTTC. It translates to CASSQERQGAGSIKTQYF. This sequence joins TRBV4-3 and TRBJ2-5; D is perhaps TRBD1 or TRBD2 (7 bases each). There are 18 residues in the CDR3. V was cut by 0 bases and J by 6 bases, with 23 bases left in between. Per the germline V gene, CDR1 is LGHNA and CDR2 is YSLEER.

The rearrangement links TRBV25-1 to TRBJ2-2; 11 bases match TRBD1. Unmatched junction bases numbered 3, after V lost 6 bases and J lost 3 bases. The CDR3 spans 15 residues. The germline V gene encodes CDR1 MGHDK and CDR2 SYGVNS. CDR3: CASRRTGGDTGELFF. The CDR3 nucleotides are TGTGCCAGCAGGCGGACAGGGGGCGACACCGGGGAGCTGTTTTTT.

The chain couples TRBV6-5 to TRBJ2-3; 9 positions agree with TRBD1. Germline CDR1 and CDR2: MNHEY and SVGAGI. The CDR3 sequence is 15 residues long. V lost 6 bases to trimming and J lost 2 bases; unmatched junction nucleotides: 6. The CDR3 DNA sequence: TGTGCCAGCAGCACAGACAGGGGGATCACAGATACGCAGTATTTT. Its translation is CASSTDRGITDTQYF.

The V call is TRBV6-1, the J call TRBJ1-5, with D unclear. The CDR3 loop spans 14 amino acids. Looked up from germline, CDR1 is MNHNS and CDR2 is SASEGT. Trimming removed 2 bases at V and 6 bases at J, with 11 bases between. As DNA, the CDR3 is TGTGCCAGCAGTGAACAAGGGCCTGGTCAGCCCCAGCATTTT. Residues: CASSEQGPGQPQHF.

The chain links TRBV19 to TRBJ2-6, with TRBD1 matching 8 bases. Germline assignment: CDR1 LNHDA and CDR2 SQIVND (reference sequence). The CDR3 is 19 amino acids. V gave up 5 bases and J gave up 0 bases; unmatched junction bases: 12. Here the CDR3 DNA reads TGTGCCAGTAGTCCCGGGACAGGAAGAGGCTTCTCTGGGGCCAACGTCCTGACTTTC. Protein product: CASSPGTGRGFSGANVLTF.

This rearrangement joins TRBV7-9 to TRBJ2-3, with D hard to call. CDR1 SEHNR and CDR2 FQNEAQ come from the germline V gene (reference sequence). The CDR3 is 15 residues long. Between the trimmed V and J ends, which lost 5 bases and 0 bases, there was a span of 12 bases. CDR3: CASSPTGSSTDTQYF. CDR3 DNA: TGTGCCAGCAGCCCTACGGGCTCTAGCACAGATACGCAGTATTTT.

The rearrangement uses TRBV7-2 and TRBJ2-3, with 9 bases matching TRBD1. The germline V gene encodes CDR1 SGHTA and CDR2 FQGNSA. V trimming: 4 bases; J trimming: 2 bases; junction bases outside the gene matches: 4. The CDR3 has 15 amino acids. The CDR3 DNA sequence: TGTGCCAGCAGCTCGGACAGGGGTACCACAGATACGCAGTATTTT. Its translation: CASSSDRGTTDTQYF.

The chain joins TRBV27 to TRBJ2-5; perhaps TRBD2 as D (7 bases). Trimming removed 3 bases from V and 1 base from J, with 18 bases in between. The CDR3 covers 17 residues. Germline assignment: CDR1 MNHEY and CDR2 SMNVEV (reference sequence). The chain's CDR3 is CASSFWGGRGAQETQYF. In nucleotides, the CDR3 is TGTGCCAGCAGTTTTTGGGGGGGCAGGGGCGCCCAAGAGACCCAGTACTTC.

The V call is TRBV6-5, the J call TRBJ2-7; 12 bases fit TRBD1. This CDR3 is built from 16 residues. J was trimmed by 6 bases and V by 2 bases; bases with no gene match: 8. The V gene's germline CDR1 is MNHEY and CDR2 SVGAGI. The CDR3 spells CASSYGPGQGAGEQYF. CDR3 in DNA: TGTGCCAGCAGTTACGGACCGGGACAGGGGGCTGGCGAGCAGTACTTC.